Presented here are 7 T cell receptor beta chains from one specimen sequenced in a study of a mutant IDH1 vaccine in newly diagnosed glioma. Noted time point: week 35, safety follow-up. Every vaccination contained 300 ug of the mutant IDH1 20-mer peptide and was paired with topical imiquimod. These receptors have no identified antigens. TCRdb keeps only in-frame clones here, not all; method: immunoSEQ multiplex PCR. The sample records around 41,000 clones, over 75% being singletons. Sequencing was performed on PBMCs, taken from a glioma patient whose treatment included an IDH1 peptide vaccine. The receptors here all came from a man aged 35-49 years with glioma.

The chain combines TRBV29-1 with TRBJ1-1; 8 nucleotides line up with TRBD1. The germline gives CDR1 SQVTM, CDR2 ANQGSEA. This CDR3 has 14 amino acids. V was clipped by 2 bases and J by 1 base; unmatched bases: 3. As DNA, the CDR3 is TGCAGCGTTGAACTCAGGGGGCCGAACACTGAAGCTTTCTTT. Its protein is CSVELRGPNTEAFF.

The chain links TRBV11-2 to TRBJ2-1; D gene uncertain. V was cut by 0 bases and J by 7 bases, with 13 bases left in between. CDR3 length: 15 amino acids. Germline V gene sequence: CDR1 SGHAT, CDR2 FQNNGV. The CDR3 DNA sequence: TGTGCCAGCAGCTTAGAAGCCGGCCCTGGGAATGAGCAGTTCTTC. Residues: CASSLEAGPGNEQFF.

This clone was observed once. The rearrangement joins TRBV19 to TRBJ1-4; D uncertain. The CDR3 is 16 residues long. Trimming pared 4 bases from V and 0 bases from J, leaving 12 bases between. Germline V lookup: CDR1 LNHDA, CDR2 SQIVND (reference sequence). The CDR3, as DNA: TGTGCCAGTAGTACCGGAGCCGGGCCAACTAATGAAAAACTGTTTTTT. Amino acids: CASSTGAGPTNEKLFF.

The chain combines TRBV6-1 with TRBJ2-1; the match to TRBD2 covers 9 bases. The CDR3 length is 14 residues. The V gene end was trimmed by 7 bases and the J gene end by 4 bases; junction bases not matched to a gene: 5. Per the germline V gene, CDR1 is MNHNS and CDR2 is SASEGT. CDR3 bases: TGTGCCAGCATACTAGCGGGCCTATACAATGAGCAGTTCTTC. Protein product: CASILAGLYNEQFF.

Comment on this clone: At one end, the junction sequence differs from germline, possibly due to a read error. The chain recombines TRBV20-1 with TRBJ2-2; a possible D gene is TRBD1 (6 bases). The CDR3 loop spans 11 amino acids. Germline loops: CDR1 DFQATT, CDR2 SNEGSKA (reference sequence). The CDR3 loop is CSGEGHRGAVF. The CDR3 DNA sequence: TGCAGTGGCGAGGGACACCGGGGAGCTGTTTTT.

The chain links TRBV7-9 to TRBJ2-5; D tentatively reads TRBD1 or TRBD2 (5 bases each). The CDR3 runs to 14 residues. V was cut by 5 bases and J by 3 bases, with 13 bases left in between. Germline loops: CDR1 SEHNR, CDR2 FQNEAQ (reference sequence). CDR3 loop: CASSHFRDEETQYF. The CDR3 DNA reads TGTGCCAGCAGCCACTTCCGGGACGAAGAGACCCAGTACTTC.

This clone was seen a single time. The V gene is TRBV6-1, the J gene TRBJ2-7; 7 bases are a match to TRBD1. The trim removed 6 bases at V and 5 bases at J, leaving 10 bases unmatched. Per the germline V gene, CDR1 is MNHNS and CDR2 is SASEGT. This CDR3 is 14 amino acids long. CDR3 amino acids: CASSRDRVVDEQYF. The CDR3, as DNA: TGTGCCAGCAGCCGAGACAGGGTGGTAGACGAGCAGTACTTC.